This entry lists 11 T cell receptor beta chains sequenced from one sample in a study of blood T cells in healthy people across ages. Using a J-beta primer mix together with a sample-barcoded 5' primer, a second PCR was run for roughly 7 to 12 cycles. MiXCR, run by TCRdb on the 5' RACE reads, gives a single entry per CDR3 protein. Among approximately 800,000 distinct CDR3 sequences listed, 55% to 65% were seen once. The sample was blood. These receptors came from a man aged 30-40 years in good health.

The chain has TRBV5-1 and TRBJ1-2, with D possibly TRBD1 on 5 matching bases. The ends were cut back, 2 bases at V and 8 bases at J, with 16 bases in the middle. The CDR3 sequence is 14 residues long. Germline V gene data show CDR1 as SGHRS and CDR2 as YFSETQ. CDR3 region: CASSFGDAPGGYTF. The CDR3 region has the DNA TGCGCCAGCAGCTTTGGGGACGCACCTGGGGGCTACACCTTC.

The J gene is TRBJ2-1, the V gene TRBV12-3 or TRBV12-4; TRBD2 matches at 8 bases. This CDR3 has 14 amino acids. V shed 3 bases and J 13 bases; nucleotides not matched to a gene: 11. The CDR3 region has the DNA TGTGCCAGCAGTTTCGGGGGGGCGGGGGAGACCCAGTTCTTC. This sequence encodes CASSFGGAGETQFF.

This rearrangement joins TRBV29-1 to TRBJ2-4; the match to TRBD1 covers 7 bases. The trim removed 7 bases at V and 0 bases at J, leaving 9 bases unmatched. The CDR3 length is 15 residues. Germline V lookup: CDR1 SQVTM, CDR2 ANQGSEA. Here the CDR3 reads CSAYTGQLAKNIQYF. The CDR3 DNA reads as TGCAGCGCTTACACGGGACAGCTAGCCAAAAACATTCAGTACTTC.

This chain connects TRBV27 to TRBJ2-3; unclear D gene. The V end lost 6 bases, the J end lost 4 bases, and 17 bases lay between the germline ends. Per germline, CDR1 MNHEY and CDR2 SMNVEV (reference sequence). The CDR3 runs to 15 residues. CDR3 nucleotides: TGTGCCAGCAGGGCCCAAGGAACCTGGCCAGATACGCAGTATTTT. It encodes CASRAQGTWPDTQYF.

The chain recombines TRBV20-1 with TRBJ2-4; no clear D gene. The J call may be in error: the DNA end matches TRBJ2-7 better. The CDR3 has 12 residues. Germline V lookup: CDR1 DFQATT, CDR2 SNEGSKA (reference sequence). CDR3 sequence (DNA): TGCAGTGCTAGAGACCTAGCCTACGAGCAGTACTTC. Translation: CSARDLAYEQYF.

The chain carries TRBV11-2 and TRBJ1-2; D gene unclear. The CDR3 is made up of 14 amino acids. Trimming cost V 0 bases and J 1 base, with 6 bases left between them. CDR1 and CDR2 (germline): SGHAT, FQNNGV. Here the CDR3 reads CASSLERVNYGYTF. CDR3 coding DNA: TGTGCCAGCAGCTTAGAACGGGTTAACTATGGCTACACCTTC.

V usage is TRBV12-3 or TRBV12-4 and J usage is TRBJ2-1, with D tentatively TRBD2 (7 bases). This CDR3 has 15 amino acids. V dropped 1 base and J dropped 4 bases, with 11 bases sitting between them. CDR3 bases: TGTGCCAGCAGTTTAGACAGGGAGGGTTACAATGAGCAGTTCTTC. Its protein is CASSLDREGYNEQFF.

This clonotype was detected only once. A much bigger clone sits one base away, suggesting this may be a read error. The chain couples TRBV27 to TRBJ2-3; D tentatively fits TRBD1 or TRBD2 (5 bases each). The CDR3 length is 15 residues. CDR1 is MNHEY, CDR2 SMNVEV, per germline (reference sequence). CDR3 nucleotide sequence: TGTGCCAGCAGTCTCACTCGGGCTAGCACAGGTACGCAGTATTTT. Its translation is CASSLTRASTGTQYF.

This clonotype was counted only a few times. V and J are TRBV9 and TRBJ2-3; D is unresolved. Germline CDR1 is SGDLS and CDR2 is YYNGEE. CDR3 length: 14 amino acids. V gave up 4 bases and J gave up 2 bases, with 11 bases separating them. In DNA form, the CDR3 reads TGTGCCAGCAGCTACTGGACGGTCACAGATACGCAGTATTTT. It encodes CASSYWTVTDTQYF. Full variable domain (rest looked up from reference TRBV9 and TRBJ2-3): DSGVTQTPKHLITATGQRVTLRCSPRSGDLSVYWYQQSLDQGLQFLIQYYNGEERAKGNILERFSAQQFPDLHSELNLSSLELGDSALYFCASSYWTVTDTQYFGPGTRLTVL.

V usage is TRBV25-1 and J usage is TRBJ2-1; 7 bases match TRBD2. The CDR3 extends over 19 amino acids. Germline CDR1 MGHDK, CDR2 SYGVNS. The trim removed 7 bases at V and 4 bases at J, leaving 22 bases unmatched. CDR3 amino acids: CASIPQSRDYLYLYNEQFF. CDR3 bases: TGTGCCAGCATCCCCCAATCCCGGGACTACCTCTACTTATACAATGAGCAGTTCTTC.

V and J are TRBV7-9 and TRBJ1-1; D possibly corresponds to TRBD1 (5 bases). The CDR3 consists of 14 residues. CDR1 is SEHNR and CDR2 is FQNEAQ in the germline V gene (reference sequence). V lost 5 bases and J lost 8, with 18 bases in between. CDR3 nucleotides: TGTGCCAGCAGCATCACGGGACCACTGGGGGAAGCTTTCTTT. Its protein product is CASSITGPLGEAFF. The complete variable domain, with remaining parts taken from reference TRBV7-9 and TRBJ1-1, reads DTGVSQNPRHKITKRGQNVTFRCDPISEHNRLYWYRQTLGQGPEFLTYFQNEAQLEKSRLLSDRFSAERPKGSFSTLEIQRTEQGDSAMYLCASSITGPLGEAFFGQGTRLTVV.